This T cell receptor beta chain was captured by sequencing in a study of T cells in Graves' hyperthyroidism and ophthalmopathy. RNA transcripts were the template for amplifying TCR beta CDR3 regions. TCR CDR3 underwent first-round RT-PCR with the HTBI primer set. TCRdb independently ran MiXCR on the multiplex PCR reads; one entry per CDR3 protein. Of tens of thousands of distinct CDR3 sequences listed, roughly 51% were seen once; the top ten hold 34%. This CDR3 is built from 15 residues. V lost 0 bases to trimming and J lost 0 bases, with 8 bases between them. In germline, CDR1 is ENHRY, CDR2 SYGVKD. The sequencing sample was made of peripheral blood or thyroid tissue (not recorded which). The TCR was taken from a man aged 18 to 30 with Graves' hyperthyroidism. This chain links TRBV10-3 with TRBJ1-1; D gene unclear. The DNA for the CDR3 is TGTGCCATCAGTGAGTCGTGGTGGATGAACACTGAAGCTTTCTTT. Its translation is CAISESWWMNTEAFF.